The 25 T cell receptor beta chains presented below share a single source sample, sequenced in a study of shared T cell receptors in the human thymus. Sequenced by immunoSEQ multiplex PCR; TCRdb stores in-frame clones only, minus some. Of hundreds of thousands of clones detected, about 89% appear once; the ten largest clones hold just under 0.0095%. These data also formed part of another study, on human thymus T cells.

Material for sequencing was thymocytes. These TCRs come from a boy younger than two with a congenital heart defect.

The gene calls are TRBV11-3 and TRBJ2-7; 7 positions match TRBD2. V lost 2 bases and J lost 1; bases outside the gene matches: 5. Germline assignment: CDR1 SGHNT and CDR2 YENEEA. The CDR3 loop spans 15 amino acids. The CDR3 nucleotides are TGTGCCAGCAGCTTACGGGGGGTCCGTTCCTACGAGCAGTACTTC. It specifies CASSLRGVRSYEQYF. Full variable domain (outside the CDR3, taken from reference TRBV11-3 and TRBJ2-7): EAGVVQSPRYKIIEKKQPVAFWCNPISGHNTLYWYLQNLGQGPELLIRYENEEAVDDSQLPKDRFSAERLKGVDSTLKIQPAELGDSAVYLCASSLRGVRSYEQYFGPGTRLTVT.

The gene calls are TRBV2 and TRBJ1-2; weak D call: TRBD1 (5 bases). The CDR3 extends over 13 amino acids. CDR1 is SNHLY, CDR2 FYNNEI, per germline. The V end was cut by 10 bases, the J end by 7 bases, with 19 bases between. The CDR3 DNA is TGTGCCATCCTAGAGGGAGGGGCACGTGGCTACACCTTC. It yields the protein CAILEGGARGYTF. Variable domain in full (rest from reference TRBV2 and TRBJ1-2): EPEVTQTPSHQVTQMGQEVILRCVPISNHLYFYWYRQILGQKVEFLVSFYNNEISEKSEIFDDQFSVERPDGSNFTLKIRSTKLEDSAMYFCAILEGGARGYTFGSGTRLTVV.

This sequence joins TRBV5-4 and TRBJ2-7; 7 bases map to TRBD2. The CDR3 consists of 19 residues. V lost 2 bases, J lost 0 bases, and 17 bases stayed unmatched. The germline CDR1 and CDR2 sequences are SGHNT and YYREEE (reference sequence). CDR3 nucleotide sequence: TGTGCCAGCAGCTTAGCGGGGAGGGGTTCCTTAGCGTACTCCTACGAGCAGTACTTC. Protein: CASSLAGRGSLAYSYEQYF. Full variable domain (rest looked up from reference TRBV5-4 and TRBJ2-7): ETGVTQSPTHLIKTRGQQVTLRCSSQSGHNTVSWYQQALGQGPQFIFQYYREEENGRGNFPPRFSGLQFPNYSSELNVNALELDDSALYLCASSLAGRGSLAYSYEQYFGPGTRLTVT.

V is TRBV4-2 and J is TRBJ2-3; possibly TRBD2 for D (6 bases). This CDR3 region has 15 residues. Germline V CDR1 and CDR2: LGHNA, YNFKEQ. Trimming pared 3 bases from V and 1 base from J, leaving 11 bases between. CDR3 sequence: CASSHRPGGTDTQYF. For the CDR3, the DNA is TGTGCCAGCAGCCATAGGCCGGGGGGCACAGATACGCAGTATTTT.

This clone has more than one count but fewer than ten. The chain employs TRBV5-1 and TRBJ1-1; a possible D gene is TRBD1 (6 bases). V was shortened by 5 bases and J by 2 bases, with 25 bases between the two germline ends. Germline CDR1 is SGHRS and CDR2 is YFSETQ. The CDR3 loop spans 18 amino acids. CDR3 sequence: CASRPHGQHSGGNTEAFF. CDR3 sequence (DNA): TGCGCCAGCAGGCCCCACGGACAGCATAGCGGGGGAAACACTGAAGCTTTCTTT.

The chain is built from TRBV12-2 and TRBJ1-4. TRBV12-2 is termed a pseudogene. CDR3 length equals 12 residues. DNA of the CDR3: TGTGCAAGTCGCTGTTCGGGAGAAAAACTGTTTTTT. Amino acid sequence: CASRCSGEKLFF.

The chain links TRBV10-3 to TRBJ2-2, with 7 nucleotides matching TRBD1. Germline CDR1 and CDR2: ENHRY and SYGVKD. V lost 6 bases, J lost 4 bases, and 11 bases stayed unmatched. CDR3 length equals 16 residues. The CDR3 region has the DNA TGTGCCATCAGCCCAGAACGGGACAGCTTCACCGGGGAGCTGTTTTTT. Translation gives CAISPERDSFTGELFF.

The chain carries TRBV2 and TRBJ1-1, with D perhaps matching TRBD1 (5 bases). Germline CDR1 and CDR2: SNHLY and FYNNEI. The CDR3 totals 14 residues. V dropped 4 bases and J dropped 1 base, with 10 bases sitting between them. The CDR3 region has the DNA TGTGCCAGCAGTGCACTGGGGCCGAACACTGAAGCTTTCTTT. Amino acids: CASSALGPNTEAFF.

The rearrangement links TRBV5-6 to TRBJ2-6, with D unclear. Per the germline V gene, CDR1 is SGHDT and CDR2 is YYEEEE. V lost 5 bases to trimming and J lost 0 bases, with 12 bases between them. The CDR3 is 16 amino acids. The CDR3 DNA reads as TGTGCCAGCAGGCGTCGACTGATCTCTGGGGCCAACGTCCTGACTTTC. Translating it yields CASRRRLISGANVLTF.

This clone was detected once. The chain is built from TRBV11-2 and TRBJ1-2; 7 bases fit TRBD1. Germline-derived CDR1 and CDR2 are SGHAT and FQNNGV. The junction had 11 bases not matched to a gene; V was cut back by 5 bases and J by 2 bases. This CDR3 contains 16 residues. The chain's CDR3 is CASSGPMTGTNYGYTF. DNA for the CDR3: TGTGCCAGCAGCGGTCCCATGACAGGGACCAACTATGGCTACACCTTC.

The rearrangement links TRBV27 to TRBJ1-4; D remains unclear. This CDR3 spans 15 amino acids. Trimming took 6 bases from V and 0 from J, leaving 11 bases between them. Germline loops: CDR1 MNHEY, CDR2 SMNVEV (reference sequence). In nucleotides, the CDR3 is TGTGCCAGCAGCCCCCGGGATGCAACTAATGAAAAACTGTTTTTT. Translation: CASSPRDATNEKLFF.

This chain links TRBV29-1 with TRBJ2-5; 10 bases fit TRBD2. CDR1 SQVTM and CDR2 ANQGSEA come from the germline V gene. The CDR3 runs 15 residues. V lost 2 bases to trimming and J lost 3 bases; unmatched junction nucleotides: 6. The CDR3 sequence is CSVEFGTSAKETQYF. The CDR3 nucleotides are TGCAGCGTTGAATTCGGGACTAGCGCGAAAGAGACCCAGTACTTC.

This chain links TRBV19 with TRBJ1-5, with 7 bases fitting TRBD1. With V trimmed by 3 bases and J by 1 base, 9 bases remained unmatched. This CDR3 region has 17 residues. The germline CDR1 and CDR2 sequences are LNHDA and SQIVND (reference sequence). The CDR3 DNA reads as TGTGCCAGTAGTATGGGAAGAACAGGGGTGAGCAATCAGCCCCAGCATTTT. Amino acid sequence: CASSMGRTGVSNQPQHF.

V is TRBV15 and J is TRBJ2-7; 12 positions match TRBD2. This CDR3 is built from 17 residues. Per germline, CDR1 LNHNV and CDR2 YYDKDF (reference sequence). Trimming took 5 bases from V and 5 from J; bases not matched to a gene: 13. This CDR3 is CATSDELKTSGSNEQYF. CDR3 DNA: TGTGCCACCAGCGACGAGCTAAAGACTAGCGGGAGTAACGAGCAGTACTTC.

The chain has TRBV28 and TRBJ2-1, with TRBD2 as a possible D gene (6 bases). The germline V and J ends were trimmed by 3 bases and 10 bases, with 13 bases remaining between them. Germline values: CDR1 MDHEN, CDR2 SYDVKM. The CDR3 covers 13 residues. CDR3 loop: CASSFSPSGEQFF. The CDR3 DNA sequence: TGTGCCAGCAGTTTCTCTCCCAGCGGGGAGCAGTTCTTC.

The chain carries TRBV4-3 and TRBJ2-1; 10 bases agree with TRBD1. Germline CDR1 and CDR2: LGHNA and YSLEER. The CDR3 is made up of 13 amino acids. J gave up 9 bases and V 4 bases, and 3 bases lay outside the gene matches. This chain's CDR3 is CASSLTGGLEQFF. DNA for the CDR3: TGCGCCAGCAGCCTGACAGGGGGCCTTGAGCAGTTCTTC.

J is TRBJ1-5 and V is TRBV2; D call uncertain. V lost 4 bases and J lost 4, with 14 bases in between. The CDR3 contains 15 residues. Germline values: CDR1 SNHLY, CDR2 FYNNEI. The CDR3 loop reads CASSGRQVINQPQHF. The CDR3 nucleotides are TGTGCCAGCAGTGGAAGGCAGGTAATAAATCAGCCCCAGCATTTT.

V and J are TRBV5-1 and TRBJ2-1, with D possibly TRBD1 on 6 matching bases. V shed 6 bases and J shed 7 bases, with 17 bases lying between them. This CDR3 is built from 14 residues. The germline V gene encodes CDR1 SGHRS and CDR2 YFSETQ. The CDR3 reads CASNLKGEYNEQFF. CDR3 bases: TGCGCCAGCAACCTGAAGGGGGAGTATAATGAGCAGTTCTTC.

V gene TRBV5-1 combines with J gene TRBJ2-7; 9 bases fit TRBD2. V lost 4 bases to trimming and J lost 5 bases; unmatched junction nucleotides: 10. The CDR3 has 15 amino acids. Per germline, CDR1 SGHRS and CDR2 YFSETQ. For the CDR3, the DNA is TGCGCCAGCAGCCCGGAGGGCGGGAGGGCCCACGAGCAGTACTTC. Encoded protein: CASSPEGGRAHEQYF. The variable domain in full, with the rest retrieved from reference TRBV5-1 and TRBJ2-7, is KAGVTQTPRYLIKTRGQQVTLSCSPISGHRSVSWYQQTPGQGLQFLFEYFSETQRNKGNFPGRFSGRQFSNSRSEMNVSTLELGDSALYLCASSPEGGRAHEQYFGPGTRLTVT.

V gene TRBV6-1 combines with J gene TRBJ2-3; D remains ambiguous. V lost 0 bases, J lost 1 base, and 11 bases lay in between. Germline lookup yields CDR1 MNHNS and CDR2 SASEGT. This CDR3 region has 16 residues. CDR3 DNA: TGTGCCAGCAGTGAAGCTGCTAGAAGCCGCACAGATACGCAGTATTTT. Amino acids: CASSEAARSRTDTQYF.

In DNA form, the CDR3 reads TGCGCCAGCAGCTTGGACAGCTACAATGAGCAGTTCTTC. Its protein product is CASSLDSYNEQFF. The chain combines TRBV5-1 with TRBJ2-1; D remains unclear. The CDR3 totals 13 residues. Trimming removed 0 bases at V and 3 bases at J, with 4 bases between. Germline V lookup: CDR1 SGHRS, CDR2 YFSETQ.

This clone was counted a few times. The V gene is TRBV27, the J gene TRBJ1-1, with a tentative D call TRBD1 (5 bases). Between the trimmed V and J ends, which lost 4 bases and 0 bases, there was a span of 9 bases. The CDR3 contains 14 residues. Looked up from germline, CDR1 is MNHEY and CDR2 is SMNVEV (reference sequence). CDR3 loop: CASSYRQMNTEAFF. The DNA for the CDR3 is TGTGCCAGCAGTTACCGACAGATGAACACTGAAGCTTTCTTT.

The CDR3 nucleotides are TGTGCCAGCAGCCCGCCCTTACCGGGACAGGGCCCAGAGGCTTTCTTT. Its protein is CASSPPLPGQGPEAFF. V gene TRBV7-9 combines with J gene TRBJ1-1, with 9 bases lining up with TRBD1. CDR1 SEHNR and CDR2 FQNEAQ come from the germline V gene (reference sequence). V was clipped by 5 bases and J by 11 bases; unmatched bases: 18. This CDR3 spans 16 amino acids.

The chain recombines TRBV19 with TRBJ1-2; D might be TRBD1 (6 bases). The CDR3 has 14 residues. CDR1 is LNHDA and CDR2 is SQIVND in the germline V gene (reference sequence). The V and J ends lost 7 bases and 0 bases respectively, with 12 bases between them. This CDR3 is CASTPRTANYGYTF. CDR3 bases: TGTGCCAGTACCCCAAGGACAGCTAACTATGGCTACACCTTC.

The rearrangement joins TRBV19 to TRBJ2-1; D uncertain. Trimming shortened V by 9 bases and J by 2 bases, and 8 bases separated the two germline ends. The germline V gene encodes CDR1 LNHDA and CDR2 SQIVND (reference sequence). This CDR3 has 12 residues. The CDR3: CASSPAYNEQFF. The CDR3 DNA reads as TGTGCCAGCTCCCCCGCCTACAATGAGCAGTTCTTC.